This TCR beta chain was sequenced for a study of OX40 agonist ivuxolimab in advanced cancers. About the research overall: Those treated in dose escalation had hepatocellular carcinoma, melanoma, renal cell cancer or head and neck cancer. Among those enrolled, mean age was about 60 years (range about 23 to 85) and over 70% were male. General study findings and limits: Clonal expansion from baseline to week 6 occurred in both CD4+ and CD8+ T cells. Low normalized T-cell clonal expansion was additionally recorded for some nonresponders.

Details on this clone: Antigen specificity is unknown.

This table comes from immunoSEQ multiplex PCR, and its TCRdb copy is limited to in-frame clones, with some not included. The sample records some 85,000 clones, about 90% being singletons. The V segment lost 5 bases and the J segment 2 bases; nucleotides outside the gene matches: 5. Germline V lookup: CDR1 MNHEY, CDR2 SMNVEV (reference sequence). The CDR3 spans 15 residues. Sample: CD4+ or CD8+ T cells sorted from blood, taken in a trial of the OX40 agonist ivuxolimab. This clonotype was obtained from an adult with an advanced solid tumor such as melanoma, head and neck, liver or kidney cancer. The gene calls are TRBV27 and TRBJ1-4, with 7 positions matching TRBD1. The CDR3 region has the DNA TGTGCCAGCAGTCCGGGACAGTGGACTAATGAAAAACTGTTTTTT. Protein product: CASSPGQWTNEKLFF.